This passage covers 20 T cell receptor beta chains from one sample sequenced in a study of cytomegalovirus exposure and HLA in healthy donors. The study ran its PCR with 60 Vbeta and 13 Jbeta primers. TCRdb's copy holds only in-frame clones and misses some; the assay was immunoSEQ multiplex PCR. The table shows more than 60,000 clones, with 76% occurring only once. The sequenced sample consisted of PBMCs. The origin of the receptors is a young man in good health and CMV-seronegative.

This chain connects TRBV9 to TRBJ2-1; 7 bases map to TRBD2. Germline CDR1 is SGDLS and CDR2 is YYNGEE. This CDR3 is built from 15 residues. Losses at the gene ends were 0 bases for V and 5 bases for J; bases not matched to a gene: 5. The CDR3 region is CASSVAGGLNNEQFF. CDR3 DNA: TGTGCCAGCAGCGTAGCTGGGGGACTAAACAATGAGCAGTTCTTC.

The chain employs TRBV10-3 and TRBJ2-6, with TRBD1 matching over 7 bases. This CDR3 comprises 16 residues. Germline assignment: CDR1 ENHRY and CDR2 SYGVKD. J lost 0 bases, V lost 7 bases, and 6 bases had no gene match. The CDR3 nucleotides read TGTGCCATCACTGGGGACAGCATCTCTGGGGCCAACGTCCTGACTTTC. Encoded protein: CAITGDSISGANVLTF.

CDR3 coding DNA: TGTGCCAGCAGCCAACCCTCGGGACAGGGGGCAACTGAAGCTTTCTTT. Residues: CASSQPSGQGATEAFF. The V gene is TRBV4-2, the J gene TRBJ1-1; 12 bases fit TRBD1. The germline V gene encodes CDR1 LGHNA and CDR2 YNFKEQ. The CDR3 has 16 amino acids. With 2 bases clipped from V and 5 bases from J, the junction kept 6 bases outside the gene matches.

V gene TRBV5-1 combines with J gene TRBJ1-2; 11 bases agree with TRBD1. Germline trimming cut 4 bases from V and 4 bases from J; bases unmatched to any gene: 9. Germline lookup yields CDR1 SGHRS and CDR2 YFSETQ. The CDR3 has 16 amino acids. In DNA form, the CDR3 reads TGCGCCAGCAGCGACGTCGGGACAGGGGGACGCTATGGCTACACCTTC. Its translation: CASSDVGTGGRYGYTF.

V and J are TRBV4-3 and TRBJ2-3, with D possibly TRBD1 on 5 matching bases. Trimming cost V 0 bases and J 6 bases, with 16 bases left between them. The CDR3 spans 16 residues. The germline V gene encodes CDR1 LGHNA and CDR2 YSLEER. The CDR3 loop reads CASSQDSRQQGDTQYF. CDR3 nucleotides: TGCGCCAGCAGCCAAGATTCGCGCCAGCAGGGCGATACGCAGTATTTT.

The gene calls are TRBV19 and TRBJ1-5; TRBD1 might be the D (5 bases). V was cut by 5 bases and J by 5 bases, with 16 bases left in between. From germline, CDR1 is LNHDA and CDR2 SQIVND (reference sequence). The CDR3 spans 15 residues. The CDR3, as DNA: TGTGCCAGTAGTCCAGGAGGGACGGTTCATCAGCCCCAGCATTTT. It is translated as CASSPGGTVHQPQHF. The entire variable domain, with the rest obtained from reference TRBV19 and TRBJ1-5, is as follows: DGGITQSPKYLFRKEGQNVTLSCEQNLNHDAMYWYRQDPGQGLRLIYYSQIVNDFQKGDIAEGYSVSREKKESFPLTVTSAQKNPTAFYLCASSPGGTVHQPQHFGDGTRLSIL.

The table lists this clone with a few counts. The gene calls are TRBV6-1 and TRBJ2-5; the D gene is possibly TRBD2 (6 bases). Germline CDR1 is MNHNS and CDR2 is SASEGT. Between the trimmed V and J ends, which lost 0 bases and 5 bases, there was a span of 16 bases. This CDR3 spans 16 amino acids. CDR3 nucleotides: TGTGCCAGCAGTGAAGCGGGGAACGGGGGTGGGGAGACCCAGTACTTC. Protein product: CASSEAGNGGGETQYF.

The chain combines TRBV28 with TRBJ1-5; D gene uncertain. Germline V gene lookup returns CDR1 MDHEN and CDR2 SYDVKM. The CDR3 sequence is 15 residues long. The ends were cut back, 4 bases at V and 3 bases at J, with 13 bases in the middle. The CDR3 reads CASSSELSFNQPQHF. The CDR3 DNA reads TGTGCCAGCAGTTCGGAACTAAGCTTCAATCAGCCCCAGCATTTT.

Here the CDR3 reads CASSLDGTSGDLGGTDTQYF. CDR3 DNA: TGCGCCAGCAGCTTGGACGGGACTAGCGGGGACTTGGGGGGCACAGATACGCAGTATTTT. The chain uses TRBV5-1 and TRBJ2-3; 13 bases are a match to TRBD2. Germline values: CDR1 SGHRS, CDR2 YFSETQ. Trimming removed 0 bases from V and 1 base from J; junction bases left unmatched: 11. The length of the CDR3 is 20 residues.

A word on this clone: One end of the junction varies from germline; a read error may be responsible. The rearrangement links TRBV5-6 to TRBJ1-4; D ambiguous. CDR3 length: 16 amino acids. Germline lookup yields CDR1 SGHDT and CDR2 YYEEEE. CDR3 protein: CASSLGGFPTKEKLFF. The CDR3, as DNA: TGTGCCAGCAGCTTGGGCGGGTTTCCCACTAAGGAAAAACTGTTTTTT.

This clone turned up a few times. The CDR3 coding sequence is TGTGCCAGCTCACCTGTTCGGACAGGGGGTAGCACTGAAGCTTTCTTT. Amino acids: CASSPVRTGGSTEAFF. The chain recombines TRBV18 with TRBJ1-1, with 10 bases matching TRBD1. CDR3 length equals 16 residues. The germline gives CDR1 KGHSH, CDR2 LQKENI. J gave up 4 bases and V 3 bases, and 8 bases lay outside the gene matches.

This chain links TRBV6-5 with TRBJ1-2, with D unclear. Germline assignment: CDR1 MNHEY and CDR2 SVGAGI. Trimming removed 6 bases from V and 8 bases from J, with 22 bases in between. This CDR3 spans 15 amino acids. CDR3 protein: CASSLAQHPPGGYTF. The CDR3 bases are TGTGCCAGCAGCCTCGCCCAACATCCCCCGGGAGGCTACACCTTC.

Here the CDR3 reads CASSASGGTEAFF. CDR3 bases: TGTGCCAGCAGTGCCTCAGGGGGGACTGAAGCTTTCTTT. The chain links TRBV28 to TRBJ1-1; 7 bases match TRBD1. J lost 5 bases, V lost 5 bases, and 5 bases had no gene match. The CDR3 runs 13 residues. Germline V gene data show CDR1 as MDHEN and CDR2 as SYDVKM.

The chain has TRBV9 and TRBJ1-6; D is perhaps TRBD1 (6 bases). Trimming removed 2 bases from V and 7 bases from J, with 16 bases in between. The CDR3 is 16 residues long. The germline V gene has CDR1 SGDLS and CDR2 YYNGEE. The CDR3 DNA reads as TGTGCCAGCAGCGTTGGGCCCCGGACAGTGAATTCACCCCTCCACTTT. As protein: CASSVGPRTVNSPLHF. The variable domain in full, with the rest retrieved from reference TRBV9 and TRBJ1-6, is DSGVTQTPKHLITATGQRVTLRCSPRSGDLSVYWYQQSLDQGLQFLIQYYNGEERAKGNILERFSAQQFPDLHSELNLSSLELGDSALYFCASSVGPRTVNSPLHFGNGTRLTVT.

This rearrangement joins TRBV7-3 to TRBJ2-3; D not resolved. V was cut by 0 bases and J by 2 bases, with 6 bases left in between. The CDR3 has 14 amino acids. Germline assignment: CDR1 SGHTA and CDR2 FQGTGA. This CDR3 is CASSLTRYTDTQYF. The CDR3 bases are TGTGCCAGCAGCTTAACCAGATACACAGATACGCAGTATTTT. Together with reference TRBV7-3 and TRBJ2-3, the CDR3 gives the full variable domain: GAGVSQTPSNKVTEKGKYVELRCDPISGHTALYWYRQSLGQGPEFLIYFQGTGAADDSGLPNDRFFAVRPEGSVSTLKIQRTERGDSAVYLCASSLTRYTDTQYFGPGTRLTVL.

The chain links TRBV19 to TRBJ1-2; D perhaps matches TRBD1 (5 bases). Trimming shortened V by 2 bases and J by 4 bases, and 14 bases separated the two germline ends. From germline, CDR1 is LNHDA and CDR2 SQIVND (reference sequence). This CDR3 comprises 15 residues. Here the CDR3 DNA reads TGTGCCAGTAGTATAAGCCCTGGGGGGGGCTATGGCTACACCTTC. Its protein product is CASSISPGGGYGYTF.

The chain employs TRBV6-1 and TRBJ1-6, with 9 nucleotides matching TRBD1. Germline trimming cut 4 bases from V and 7 bases from J; bases unmatched to any gene: 5. The CDR3 length is 15 residues. From germline, CDR1 is MNHNS and CDR2 SASEGT. CDR3 region: CASSVDRGKNSPLHF. The CDR3 DNA reads as TGTGCCAGCAGTGTGGACAGGGGCAAGAATTCACCCCTCCACTTT.

The chain combines TRBV10-3 with TRBJ2-7, with a weak D call TRBD2 (6 bases). The germline V gene encodes CDR1 ENHRY and CDR2 SYGVKD. The CDR3 covers 16 residues. Trimming removed 0 bases at V and 2 bases at J, with 14 bases between. In DNA form, the CDR3 reads TGTGCCATCAGTGAGTCAGGCCGGGGGAGACCCTACGAGCAGTACGTC. Residues: CAISESGRGRPYEQYV.

This chain connects TRBV19 to TRBJ1-1; unclear D gene. The germline gives CDR1 LNHDA, CDR2 SQIVND (reference sequence). V was clipped by 5 bases and J by 1 base, with 8 bases between them. The CDR3 totals 13 residues. The CDR3 bases are TGTGCCAGTAGTGCCGAGTGGAACACTGAAGCTTTCTTT. Its protein product is CASSAEWNTEAFF.

The rearrangement uses TRBV7-3 and TRBJ2-3; maybe TRBD2 (5 bases). In germline, CDR1 is SGHTA, CDR2 FQGTGA. Trimming stripped 1 base from V and 2 bases from J, with 10 bases between. The CDR3 contains 15 residues. The DNA for the CDR3 is TGTGCCAGCAGCTTAAGCCCTAGCTACACAGATACGCAGTATTTT. Translated: CASSLSPSYTDTQYF.